Below, 3 T cell receptor beta chains from the same sample are listed, as sequenced in a study of T cell responses to AZD1222 COVID-19 vaccine. Clones were sequenced by immunoSEQ multiplex PCR, and TCRdb holds only the in-frame ones, with some missing. The sample consists of around 100,000 clones, more than 90% of them appearing once. The source was peripheral blood, collected on day 0 of AZD1222 vaccination. The receptor source for this set is an adult in good health.

The V call is TRBV7-2, the J call TRBJ2-7, with TRBD2 matching 8 bases. Germline V CDR1 and CDR2: SGHTA, FQGNSA. J gave up 0 bases and V 3 bases, and 7 bases lay outside the gene matches. This CDR3 region has 16 residues. The CDR3 bases are TGTGCCAGCAGCTTGGACCTTACTAGCGGCTCCTACGAGCAGTACTTC. This sequence encodes CASSLDLTSGSYEQYF. The variable domain in full, with the rest retrieved from reference TRBV7-2 and TRBJ2-7, is GAGVSQSPSNKVTEKGKDVELRCDPISGHTALYWYRQSLGQGLEFLIYFQGNSAPDKSGLPSDRFSAERTGGSVSTLTIQRTQQEDSAVYLCASSLDLTSGSYEQYFGPGTRLTVT.

CDR3 in amino acids: CASSDPGQAWFIYEQYF. CDR3 sequence (DNA): TGTGCCAGCAGTGACCCCGGACAGGCTTGGTTTATCTACGAGCAGTACTTC. The chain has TRBV6-2 or TRBV6-3 and TRBJ2-7; 7 bases are a match to TRBD1. Per germline, CDR1 MNHEY and CDR2 SVGEGT. The CDR3 length is 17 residues. V was clipped by 5 bases and J by 3 bases; unmatched bases: 16.

This sequence joins TRBV7-2 and TRBJ1-1; possibly TRBD1 for D (6 bases). The CDR3 is 14 residues long. V was trimmed by 6 bases and J by 4 bases, leaving 15 bases between them. The germline V gene has CDR1 SGHTA and CDR2 FQGNSA. The CDR3 spells CASSYPTGATEAFF. CDR3 DNA: TGTGCCAGCAGTTATCCGACAGGAGCCACTGAAGCTTTCTTT.